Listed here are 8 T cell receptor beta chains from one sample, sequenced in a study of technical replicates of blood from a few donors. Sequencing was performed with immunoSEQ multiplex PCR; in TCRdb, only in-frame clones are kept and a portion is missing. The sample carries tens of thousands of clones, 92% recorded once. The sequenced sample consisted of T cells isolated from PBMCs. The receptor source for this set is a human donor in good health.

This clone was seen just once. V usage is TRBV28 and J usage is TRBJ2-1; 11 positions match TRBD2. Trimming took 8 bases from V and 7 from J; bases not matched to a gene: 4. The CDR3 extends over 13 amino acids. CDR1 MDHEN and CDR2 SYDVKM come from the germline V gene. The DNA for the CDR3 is TGTGCCAGCTTAGCGGGAGGGCCAAATGAGCAGTTCTTC. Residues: CASLAGGPNEQFF.

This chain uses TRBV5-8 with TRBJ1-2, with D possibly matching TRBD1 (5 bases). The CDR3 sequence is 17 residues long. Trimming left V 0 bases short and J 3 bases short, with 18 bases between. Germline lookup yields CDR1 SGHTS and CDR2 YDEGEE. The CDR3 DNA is TGTGCCAGCAGCTTGGCCCCCTGGACAAGTCGGTACTATGGCTACACCTTC. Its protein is CASSLAPWTSRYYGYTF.

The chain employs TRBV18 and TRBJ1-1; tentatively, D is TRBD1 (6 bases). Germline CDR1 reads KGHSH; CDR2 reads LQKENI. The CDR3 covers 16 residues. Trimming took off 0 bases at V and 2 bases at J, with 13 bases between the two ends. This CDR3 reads CASSPPPWTANTEAFF. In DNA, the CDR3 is TGTGCCAGCTCACCACCTCCTTGGACAGCCAACACTGAAGCTTTCTTT.

CDR3 nucleotide sequence: TGCGCCAGCAGCCAAGTCTCACAGGGGGATTTCACCTACGAGCAGTACTTC. Residues: CASSQVSQGDFTYEQYF. This chain uses TRBV4-1 with TRBJ2-7, with TRBD1 matching 8 bases. This CDR3 comprises 17 residues. The germline CDR1 and CDR2 sequences are MGHRA and YSYEKL. Trimming at V came to 1 base and at J to 2 bases, leaving 10 bases not matched to a gene.

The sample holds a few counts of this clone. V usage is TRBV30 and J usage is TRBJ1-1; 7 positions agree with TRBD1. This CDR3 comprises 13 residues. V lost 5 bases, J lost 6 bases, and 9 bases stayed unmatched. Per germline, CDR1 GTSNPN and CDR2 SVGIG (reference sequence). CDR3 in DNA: TGTGCCTGGGAAACAGGGGCAGGGGCTGAAGCTTTCTTT. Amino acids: CAWETGAGAEAFF.

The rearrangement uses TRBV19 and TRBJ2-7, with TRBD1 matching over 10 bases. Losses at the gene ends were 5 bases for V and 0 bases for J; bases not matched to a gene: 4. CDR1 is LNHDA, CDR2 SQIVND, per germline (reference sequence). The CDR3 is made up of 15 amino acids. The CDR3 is CASSRGQGSSYEQYF. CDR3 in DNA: TGTGCCAGTAGTCGGGGACAGGGGAGCTCCTACGAGCAGTACTTC.

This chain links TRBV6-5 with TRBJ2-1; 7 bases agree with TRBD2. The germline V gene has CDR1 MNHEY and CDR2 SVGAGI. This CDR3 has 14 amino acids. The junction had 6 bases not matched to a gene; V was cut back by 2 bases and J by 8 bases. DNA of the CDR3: TGTGCCAGCAGTTACGGGGCGGGGGTGCATGAGCAGTTCTTC. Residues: CASSYGAGVHEQFF.

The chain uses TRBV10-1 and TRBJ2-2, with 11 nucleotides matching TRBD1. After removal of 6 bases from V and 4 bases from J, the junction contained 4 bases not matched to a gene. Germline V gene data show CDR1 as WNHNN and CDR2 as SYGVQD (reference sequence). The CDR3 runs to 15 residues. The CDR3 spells CASSRDRGSTGELFF. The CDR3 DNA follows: TGCGCCAGCAGCCGGGACAGGGGGTCCACCGGGGAGCTGTTTTTT.